These 27 T cell receptor beta chains were sequenced from one sample in a study of blood T cells in healthy people across ages. It was with a sample-barcoded 5' primer and a J-beta primer mix that a second PCR of about 7 to 12 cycles was run. TCRdb redid the calling of the 5' RACE reads with MiXCR, one entry per CDR3 protein. Of approximately 360,000 distinct CDR3 sequences listed, approximately 52% are singletons. Sequenced material: blood. These TCRs come from a man aged 55 to 69 in good health.

Comment on this clonotype: At one boundary the junction diverges from the germline segment, which might be a read error. This sequence joins TRBV5-1 and TRBJ2-1; D gene uncertain. Germline lookup yields CDR1 SGHRS and CDR2 YFSETQ. The CDR3 covers 14 residues. CDR3 in DNA: TGCGCCAGCAGCCCCGAGGCACTTAACAATGTGCAGTTCTTC. Its translation: CASSPEALNNVQFF.

The chain joins TRBV28 to TRBJ2-7; 8 positions agree with TRBD2. Losses at the gene ends were 3 bases for V and 5 bases for J; bases not matched to a gene: 9. The CDR3 is 15 amino acids. The V gene's germline CDR1 is MDHEN and CDR2 SYDVKM. CDR3 in amino acids: CASSLGIAGIDEQYF. DNA for the CDR3: TGTGCCAGCAGTTTGGGAATAGCGGGAATCGACGAGCAGTACTTC.

This clonotype was detected only a few times. This chain joins TRBV15 and TRBJ2-3; the D is unclear. There are 14 residues in the CDR3. The germline V gene has CDR1 LNHNV and CDR2 YYDKDF (reference sequence). The V end lost 0 bases, the J end lost 1 base, and 5 bases lay between the germline ends. The CDR3 bases are TGTGCCACCAGCAGAGATTACGGCACAGATACGCAGTATTTT. This sequence encodes CATSRDYGTDTQYF.

This clonotype came up many times. The CDR3 DNA reads as TGCGCCAGCAGCCCTCGTTTGGTTGTGGGGAGGGGGACCTCAGATACGCAGTATTTT. Its translation: CASSPRLVVGRGTSDTQYF. The V and J genes are TRBV4-3 and TRBJ2-3; D is possibly TRBD2 (7 bases). Germline V CDR1 and CDR2: LGHNA, YSLEER. The V end was cut by 4 bases, the J end by 4 bases, with 27 bases between. CDR3 length: 19 residues.

The gene calls are TRBV20-1 and TRBJ2-1, with TRBD2 identical over 10 bases. CDR1 DFQATT and CDR2 SNEGSKA come from the germline V gene (reference sequence). V was clipped by 0 bases and J by 0 bases; unmatched bases: 2. The CDR3 extends over 16 amino acids. The CDR3 reads CSARDASGGSYNEQFF. CDR3 nucleotide sequence: TGCAGTGCTAGAGATGCTAGCGGGGGCTCCTACAATGAGCAGTTCTTC.

The chain couples TRBV20-1 to TRBJ2-7; 7 nucleotides align to TRBD1. Trimming took 0 bases from V and 2 from J; bases not matched to a gene: 7. This CDR3 is 15 amino acids long. Germline V gene data show CDR1 as DFQATT and CDR2 as SNEGSKA (reference sequence). CDR3 residues: CSARDAQTGPYEQYF. In DNA form, the CDR3 reads TGCAGTGCTAGAGATGCCCAGACAGGGCCCTACGAGCAGTACTTC.

There are many counts of this clonotype. The chain carries TRBV27 and TRBJ2-6; maybe TRBD2 (5 bases). Trimming pared 0 bases from V and 4 bases from J, leaving 16 bases between. The CDR3 contains 18 residues. The germline CDR1 and CDR2 sequences are MNHEY and SMNVEV (reference sequence). The CDR3 sequence: CASSLSGASSSGANVLTF. As DNA, the CDR3 is TGTGCCAGCAGTTTATCTGGTGCTAGCTCCTCCGGGGCCAACGTCCTGACTTTC.

This sequence joins TRBV27 and TRBJ2-1; TRBD2 matches 11 bases. The V gene's germline CDR1 is MNHEY and CDR2 SMNVEV (reference sequence). J gave up 7 bases and V 4 bases, and 12 bases lay outside the gene matches. CDR3 size: 17 residues. CDR3 region: CASSSPGLAANRNEQFF. For the CDR3, the DNA is TGTGCCAGCAGTTCTCCGGGACTAGCGGCTAATCGGAATGAGCAGTTCTTC.

V gene TRBV20-1 combines with J gene TRBJ1-2; 8 bases agree with TRBD1. CDR1 and CDR2 (germline): DFQATT, SNEGSKA (reference sequence). There are 14 residues in the CDR3. V trimming: 5 bases; J trimming: 0 bases; junction bases outside the gene matches: 5. CDR3 residues: CSAPTRGPNYGYTF. CDR3 nucleotide sequence: TGCAGTGCTCCAACCAGGGGGCCTAACTATGGCTACACCTTC.

This rearrangement joins TRBV11-2 to TRBJ2-7; no firm D call. Germline CDR1 SGHAT, CDR2 FQNNGV. The CDR3 contains 12 residues. The ends were cut back, 4 bases at V and 4 bases at J, with 8 bases in the middle. CDR3 sequence reads: CASSWAEYEQYF. The CDR3 coding sequence is TGTGCCAGCAGCTGGGCCGAGTACGAGCAGTACTTC.

The chain has TRBV9 and TRBJ2-3; D not resolved. This CDR3 has 16 amino acids. Germline lookup yields CDR1 SGDLS and CDR2 YYNGEE. V was pared by 0 bases and J by 4 bases, with 15 bases between. CDR3 sequence reads: CASSVVAANRPDTQYF. The CDR3 region has the DNA TGTGCCAGCAGCGTAGTTGCTGCCAACCGACCAGATACGCAGTATTTT.

The rearrangement joins TRBV13 to TRBJ2-5; perhaps TRBD2 as D (5 bases). The CDR3 contains 15 residues. Germline values: CDR1 PRHDT, CDR2 FYEKMQ (reference sequence). V was cut by 5 bases and J by 2 bases, with 15 bases left in between. CDR3 sequence reads: CASSLASGVQETQYF. In DNA, the CDR3 is TGTGCCAGCAGCCTCGCCAGCGGAGTTCAAGAGACCCAGTACTTC.

This clonotype was recorded a few times. The genes are TRBV6-5 and TRBJ2-1; TRBD2 is a possible D gene (5 bases). The CDR3 length is 15 residues. The V end lost 5 bases, the J end lost 10 bases, and 21 bases lay between the germline ends. CDR1 MNHEY and CDR2 SVGAGI come from the germline V gene. The DNA of the CDR3 is TGTGCCAGCAGTCCTGGAGGCTCAGGCGCTATGGAGCAGTTCTTC. This gives the protein CASSPGGSGAMEQFF.

The chain has TRBV20-1 and TRBJ2-7; a possible D gene is TRBD2 (6 bases). The J call is doubtful: the DNA matches TRBJ2-5 better. The CDR3 loop spans 13 amino acids. CDR1 is DFQATT, CDR2 SNEGSKA, per germline (reference sequence). The CDR3 DNA follows: TGCAGTGCTAGACCCCCTGCGGGGGAGACCCAGTACTTC. Protein product: CSARPPAGETQYF.

This clonotype has only one observation. The rearrangement joins TRBV10-3 to TRBJ2-1, with 10 bases identical to TRBD2. J was trimmed by 2 bases and V by 6 bases; bases with no gene match: 4. Germline CDR1 reads ENHRY; CDR2 reads SYGVKD. CDR3 size: 15 residues. The CDR3 loop reads CAIRNSGGTYNEQFF. As DNA, the CDR3 is TGTGCCATCAGGAATAGCGGGGGGACCTACAATGAGCAGTTCTTC.

The chain joins TRBV11-3 to TRBJ2-3; 10 bases fit TRBD2. Germline assignment: CDR1 SGHNT and CDR2 YENEEA. CDR3 size: 16 residues. Germline trimming cut 5 bases from V and 1 base from J; bases unmatched to any gene: 6. CDR3 sequence reads: CASSHAGTSGTDTQYF. The CDR3 DNA sequence: TGTGCCAGCAGCCACGCCGGGACTAGCGGCACAGATACGCAGTATTTT.

The chain employs TRBV4-3 and TRBJ2-1; D not certain. Per the germline V gene, CDR1 is LGHNA and CDR2 is YSLEER. Deletions cut 0 bases from V and 8 bases from J, with 17 bases between. There are 16 residues in the CDR3. The CDR3 protein is CASSQDVDAPGDEQFF. The CDR3 bases are TGCGCCAGCAGCCAAGATGTGGACGCCCCTGGGGATGAGCAGTTCTTC.

The table lists this clonotype with many counts. This chain links TRBV11-2 with TRBJ2-7; weak D call: TRBD2 (5 bases). Germline-derived CDR1 and CDR2 are SGHAT and FQNNGV. Trimming took 1 base from V and 5 from J, leaving 12 bases between them. The CDR3 extends over 14 amino acids. In nucleotides, the CDR3 is TGTGCCAGCAGCTTAGCGCCTAGAGCGGACGAGCAGTACTTC. Residues: CASSLAPRADEQYF.

Here the CDR3 reads CASSFRASSYEQYF. For the CDR3, the DNA is TGTGCCAGCAGCTTCAGGGCCAGCTCCTACGAGCAGTACTTC. This rearrangement joins TRBV7-2 to TRBJ2-5; a possible D gene is TRBD1 (5 bases). The last part of the DNA fits TRBJ2-7 better; the J call may be wrong. Germline V gene data show CDR1 as SGHTA and CDR2 as FQGNSA. This CDR3 has 14 amino acids.

The chain is built from TRBV3-1 and TRBJ2-7; D gene unclear. The germline V gene encodes CDR1 LGHDT and CDR2 YNNKEL (reference sequence). This CDR3 region has 14 residues. V was clipped by 2 bases and J by 2 bases, with 10 bases between them. The CDR3: CASSQLRHPYEQYF. The CDR3 DNA reads as TGTGCCAGCAGCCAACTTAGACATCCCTACGAGCAGTACTTC.

As for this clonotype: Being one base from a much bigger clone, this may be a read error. The chain carries TRBV4-2 and TRBJ2-3; 9 bases fit TRBD2. Germline loops: CDR1 LGHNA, CDR2 YNFKEQ. This CDR3 comprises 17 residues. The CDR3 here is CTSSQEVAGGYTDTQYF. The CDR3 DNA sequence: TGTACCAGCAGCCAAGAGGTTGCGGGAGGGTACACAGATACGCAGTATTTT.

This rearrangement joins TRBV3-1 to TRBJ2-1; D is possibly TRBD2 (6 bases). V was shortened by 6 bases and J by 4 bases, with 10 bases between the two germline ends. Germline V gives CDR1 LGHDT, CDR2 YNNKEL (reference sequence). The CDR3 runs 13 residues. CDR3 in amino acids: CASRPGRYNEQFF. DNA for the CDR3: TGTGCCAGCAGGCCCGGGAGATACAATGAGCAGTTCTTC.

This clonotype was counted many times. The gene calls are TRBV6-6 and TRBJ2-5; 7 positions match TRBD2. CDR1 is MNHNY, CDR2 SVGAGI, per germline (reference sequence). V shed 4 bases and J 5 bases; nucleotides not matched to a gene: 10. CDR3 size: 15 residues. The CDR3 here is CASSFRVGRRETQYF. CDR3 nucleotides: TGTGCCAGCAGTTTCAGGGTCGGGAGGCGGGAGACCCAGTACTTC.

This clonotype has ten or more counts. The chain employs TRBV5-6 and TRBJ1-2; D remains unclear. This CDR3 has 12 amino acids. CDR1 SGHDT and CDR2 YYEEEE come from the germline V gene. V lost 4 bases to trimming and J lost 7 bases, with 11 bases between them. CDR3 sequence reads: CASSTGSRGYTF. In DNA, the CDR3 is TGTGCCAGCAGCACTGGCAGCCGTGGCTACACCTTC.

The sample holds a few counts of this clonotype. The chain recombines TRBV4-3 with TRBJ2-1, with D maybe TRBD2 (5 bases). Germline CDR1 and CDR2: LGHNA and YSLEER. With 1 base removed from V and 6 bases from J, the gap between germline ends came to 25 bases. The CDR3 is made up of 19 amino acids. CDR3: CASSQVRALHIGVGNEQFF. The CDR3 nucleotides are TGCGCCAGCAGCCAAGTTCGGGCCCTACATATCGGGGTTGGCAATGAGCAGTTCTTC.

This clonotype turned up a few times. The chain has TRBV29-1 and TRBJ2-3, with TRBD1 matching over 7 bases. This CDR3 is 13 amino acids long. The germline CDR1 and CDR2 sequences are SQVTM and ANQGSEA. V gave up 6 bases and J gave up 4 bases; unmatched junction bases: 7. The CDR3 loop is CSVQTGPADTQYF. The CDR3 nucleotides are TGCAGCGTCCAGACAGGGCCGGCAGATACGCAGTATTTT.

The V call is TRBV30, the J call TRBJ2-5, with D tentatively TRBD1 or TRBD2 (5 bases each). The germline V gene has CDR1 GTSNPN and CDR2 SVGIG (reference sequence). Trimming stripped 8 bases from V and 6 bases from J, with 13 bases between. This CDR3 region has 11 residues. CDR3 sequence (DNA): TGTGCCGGGGATGGGGGAAAGACCCAGTACTTC. Translation gives CAGDGGKTQYF.